The sequence of this T cell receptor beta chain was determined in a study of shared clonotypes between healthy human individuals. Study-wide background: Each donor's CD4 naive and CD4 memory cells filled three plates apiece, CD8 naive two, and CD8 memory one.

CD45RA+ naive and CD45RA-negative memory subsets were separated from CD4+ cells. The data were produced by immunoSEQ multiplex PCR, yet TCRdb's version contains in-frame clones alone and is incomplete. Among fewer than 3 million clones listed, 92% were seen once. CDR1 MNHNY and CDR2 SVGAGI come from the germline V gene (reference sequence). V was pared by 8 bases and J by 7 bases, with 12 bases between. CDR3 length: 13 residues. Study results and limitations: Sequencing depth was a factor that was expected to affect clonotype sharing among donors.

Of note for this clone: Its antigen is unknown.

This clonotype was sampled from a man aged 18 to 29 in good health. Some clones in this sample may be carry-over from other donors' samples. The rearrangement uses TRBV6-6 and TRBJ1-6; maybe TRBD1 (5 bases). Input material: naive CD4+ T cells from PBMCs. The subset here: CD45RA+ positively selected. The CDR3 reads CASRPGRNSPLHF. The CDR3 region has the DNA TGTGCCAGCCGTCCGGGGCGGAATTCACCCCTCCACTTT.